Listed below are T cell receptor beta chains from one sample, sequenced in a study of radiotherapy plus CTLA-4 blockade in lung cancer. Only in-frame clones appear in the TCRdb table, and some are missing; sequencing was by immunoSEQ multiplex PCR. This sample has about 38,000 clones, with about three quarters found just once. The sample consisted of peripheral blood, taken from a patient treated with radiotherapy plus ipilimumab. These receptors all stem from a human donor with non-small cell lung cancer who had stable disease on radiotherapy plus ipilimumab. Each CDR3 is given without its conserved first and last residue. Clone sizes are given selectively: once, few, many, or a class where the clone is expanded.

clone_size: few
cdr3_length: 10
j_call: TRBJ1-5
v_call: TRBV28
cdr3_aa: ASSGGHQPQH

clone_size: -
cdr3_length: 12
j_call: TRBJ2-5
v_call: TRBV5-4
cdr3_aa: ASRTHREGETQY

clone_size: medium-sized
cdr3_length: 14
j_call: TRBJ2-1
v_call: TRBV6-4
cdr3_aa: ASSPSTSGPHNEQF

clone_size: once
cdr3_length: 11
j_call: TRBJ1-1
v_call: TRBV7-2
cdr3_aa: ASSLGGSTEAF

clone_size: -
cdr3_length: 9
j_call: TRBJ2-5
v_call: TRBV10-2
cdr3_aa: ASISGETQY

clone_size: -
cdr3_length: 13
j_call: TRBJ1-2
v_call: TRBV5-8
cdr3_aa: ASSLEAGRNYGYT

clone_size: -
cdr3_length: 14
j_call: TRBJ2-7
v_call: TRBV7-2
cdr3_aa: ASSPEVGILHYEQY

clone_size: -
cdr3_length: 9
j_call: TRBJ1-1
v_call: TRBV29-1
cdr3_aa: SAFMNTEAF

clone_size: -
cdr3_length: 13
j_call: TRBJ1-2
v_call: TRBV19
cdr3_aa: ASSATTGVSYGYT

clone_size: -
cdr3_length: 14
j_call: TRBJ2-7
v_call: TRBV6-5
cdr3_aa: ASSLFPGTGGYEQY

clone_size: -
cdr3_length: 13
j_call: TRBJ1-1
v_call: TRBV6-5
cdr3_aa: ASSATTFGFTEAF

clone_size: -
cdr3_length: 15
j_call: TRBJ2-7
v_call: TRBV4-1
cdr3_aa: ASSQVVSGPWPYEQY

clone_size: once
cdr3_length: 14
j_call: TRBJ2-3
v_call: TRBV5-1
cdr3_aa: ASSLSSGGAKDTQY

clone_size: few
cdr3_length: 12
j_call: TRBJ1-5
v_call: TRBV6-5
cdr3_aa: ASRGPGGNQPQH